A selection of T cell receptor beta chains follows, all from one sample in a study of shared clonotypes between healthy human individuals. Using immunoSEQ multiplex PCR, the repertoire was profiled, and TCRdb retains in-frame clones only, with some absent. The data show about 2.1 million clones, just over 90% seen once. The specimen was naive CD8+ T cells from PBMCs. Source of these receptors: a man in his late teens or twenties in good health. Some clones in this sample may be carry-over from other donors' samples. Each CDR3 is given with its conserved first and last residue. The D gene is left open where the match is weak. A row's size may be missing; if present it is once, few, many or a size class.

D gene,J gene,clone size,V gene,CDR3 DNA,CDR3 protein
.,TRBJ2-3,.,TRBV7-9,TGTGCCAGCACTATTCGACACACAGATACGCAGTATTTT,CASTIRHTDTQYF
TRBD2,TRBJ2-3,.,TRBV27,TGTGCCAGCACCCTTTGGGCGGGAGCTAACACAGATACGCAGTATTTT,CASTLWAGANTDTQYF
.,TRBJ2-2,.,TRBV7-3,TGTGCCAGTGGCGGCCTAGAGAACACCGGGGAGCTGTTTTTT,CASGGLENTGELFF
.,TRBJ2-1,.,TRBV29-1,TGCAGCGCCTCGACAGGAGACAATGAGCAGTTCTTC,CSASTGDNEQFF
.,TRBJ2-7,.,TRBV28,TGTGCCAGCAGAGCCCGGGGCTACGAGCAGTACTTC,CASRARGYEQYF
.,TRBJ2-3,.,TRBV18,TGTGCCAGCTCAGGGGCCCCGGGACTTATGACAGTAGATACGCAGTATTTT,CASSGAPGLMTVDTQYF
.,TRBJ1-5,.,TRBV27,TGTGCCAGCAGTTTAATCCAGTATCAGCCCCGGCATTTT,CASSLIQYQPRHF
.,TRBJ2-7,.,TRBV28,TGTGCCAGCAGTCGGATACGGGCCGTTCCAGCCTACGAGCAGTACTTC,CASSRIRAVPAYEQYF
.,TRBJ1-5,.,TRBV19,TGTGCCACCCTACCCGGGGGGCGCAATCAGCCCCAGCATTTT,CATLPGGRNQPQHF
.,TRBJ2-1,.,TRBV2,TGTGCCAGCAGTGTCTGGAAAACGAATGAGCAGTTCTTC,CASSVWKTNEQFF
.,TRBJ1-2,.,TRBV7-9,TGTGCCAGCAGCTCCAATGGCCTGGCCTTCTATGGCTACACCTTC,CASSSNGLAFYGYTF
.,TRBJ2-1,.,TRBV27,TGTGCCAGCAGAGGGGTCGATGAGCAGTTCTTC,CASRGVDEQFF
.,TRBJ2-7,once,TRBV29-1,TGCAGCGTTGATAACGGGCCCTACGAGCAGTACTTC,CSVDNGPYEQYF
.,TRBJ2-7,.,TRBV29-1,TGCAGCGTTGAAGATTACGCCACGGGAGACTCCTACGAGCAGTACTTC,CSVEDYATGDSYEQYF
.,TRBJ2-7,.,TRBV7-9,TGTGCCAGCAGCTTAGCCCCCCGACCCTACGAGCAGTACTTC,CASSLAPRPYEQYF
.,TRBJ1-2,.,TRBV6-1,TGTGCCAGCAGTGATCGAAATCCACCTTCGTATGGCTACACCTTC,CASSDRNPPSYGYTF
.,TRBJ2-2,.,TRBV7-9,TGTGCCAGCAGCTCGTTTACCGGGGAGCTGTTTTTT,CASSSFTGELFF
.,TRBJ1-4,.,TRBV7-2,TGTGCCAGCAGCTTAGTCCTGGACGTTAATGAAAAACTGTTTTTT,CASSLVLDVNEKLFF
.,TRBJ2-6,.,TRBV2,TGTGCCAGCAGCCACGCACTGTCCCCTGGGGCCAACGTCCTGACTTTC,CASSHALSPGANVLTF
.,TRBJ2-7,.,TRBV9,TGTGCCAGCAGCGTAGGGGGGGCCTTCGAGCAGTACTTC,CASSVGGAFEQYF
.,TRBJ2-2,.,TRBV28,TGTGCCAGCTCCCTAGGGGGGGGAACCGGGGAGCTGTTTTTT,CASSLGGGTGELFF
TRBD2,TRBJ2-1,.,TRBV5-4,TGTGCCAGCAGCTTACTAGCGGGAGGGCCTATTGAGCAGTTCTTC,CASSLLAGGPIEQFF
.,TRBJ2-1,.,TRBV19,TGTGCCAGTAGAGGCCAGGAGCCTTACCTGGGAGAGCAGTTCTTC,CASRGQEPYLGEQFF
TRBD2,TRBJ2-7,.,TRBV27,TGTGCCAGCAGTACCCCCGGACTAGCGGGGGACCCCTACGAGCAGTACTTC,CASSTPGLAGDPYEQYF
TRBD1,TRBJ1-5,.,TRBV4-1,TGCGCCAGCAGCCCAGGGACAGGGGGTCTGGGGCAGCAGCCCCAGCATTTT,CASSPGTGGLGQQPQHF
.,TRBJ2-1,few,TRBV7-6,TGTGCCAGCAGCTTAGTGGCCTACAATGAGCAGTTCTTC,CASSLVAYNEQFF
.,TRBJ2-6,.,TRBV9,TGTGCCAGCAGCGGACGGGACCTGGCCAACGTCCTGACTTTC,CASSGRDLANVLTF
TRBD2,TRBJ2-2,.,TRBV5-1,TGCGCCAGCAGCCCGATCTCCCACCTAGCGGTAATCACCGGGGAGCTGTTTTTT,CASSPISHLAVITGELFF
.,TRBJ2-7,.,TRBV7-8,TGTGCCAGCAGCTTAGGACGCGATGTCCCCGAGCAGTACTTC,CASSLGRDVPEQYF
.,TRBJ2-3,.,TRBV9,TGTGCCAGCAGCGTAGGTCCCGACACAGATACGCAGTATTTT,CASSVGPDTDTQYF
TRBD2,TRBJ2-3,.,TRBV15,TGTGCCACCAGCAGCGGACTAGCGGGAAGCACAGATACGCAGTATTTT,CATSSGLAGSTDTQYF